This T cell receptor beta chain was identified during a study of blood T cell repertoires in COVID-19. The protocol was immunoSEQ multiplex PCR, while the TCRdb copy is restricted to in-frame clones and leaves out a portion. The data contain about 160,000 clones, almost 85% of them singletons. Germline-derived CDR1 and CDR2 are LNHNV and YYDKDF (reference sequence). The CDR3 has 16 amino acids. V was trimmed by 0 bases and J by 2 bases, leaving 11 bases between them. The V gene is TRBV15, the J gene TRBJ1-5; D is possibly TRBD1 (6 bases). This clonotype was obtained from a woman at least 80 years old with acute or convalescent COVID-19. Sequenced material: peripheral blood. The CDR3 sequence: CATSRDRGGGNQPQHF. DNA for the CDR3: TGTGCCACCAGCAGAGATCGAGGGGGTGGCAATCAGCCCCAGCATTTT.